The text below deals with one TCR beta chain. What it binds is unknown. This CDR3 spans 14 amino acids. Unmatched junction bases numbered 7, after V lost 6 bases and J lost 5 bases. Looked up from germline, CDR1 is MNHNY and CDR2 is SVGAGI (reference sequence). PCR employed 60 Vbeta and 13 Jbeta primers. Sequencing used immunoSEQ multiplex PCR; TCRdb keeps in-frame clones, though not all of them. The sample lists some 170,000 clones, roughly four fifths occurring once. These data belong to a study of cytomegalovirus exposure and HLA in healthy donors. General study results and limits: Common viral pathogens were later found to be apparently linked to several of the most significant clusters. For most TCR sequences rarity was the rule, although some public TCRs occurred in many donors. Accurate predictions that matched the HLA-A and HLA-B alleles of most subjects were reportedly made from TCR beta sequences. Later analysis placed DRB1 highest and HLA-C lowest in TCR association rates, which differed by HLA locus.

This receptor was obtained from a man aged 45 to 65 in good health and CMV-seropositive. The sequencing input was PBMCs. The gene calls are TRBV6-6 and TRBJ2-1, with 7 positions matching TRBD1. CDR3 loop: CASSPGQWDNEQFF. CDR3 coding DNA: TGTGCCAGCAGCCCGGGACAGTGGGACAATGAGCAGTTCTTC.